The present TCR beta chain was sequenced within a study of CD4 T cells in relation to SARS-CoV-2 and coronaviruses. Study information: Patient ages ranged from roughly 21 to 75, median 38.

The CDR3 sequence is 15 residues long. The ends were cut back, 4 bases at V and 0 bases at J, with 10 bases in the middle. The germline V gene encodes CDR1 MNHEY and CDR2 SMNVEV (reference sequence). Deep TCR-beta sequencing used DNA from uncultured naive and memory CD4+ T cells. The repertoire was sequenced with immunoSEQ multiplex PCR; TCRdb's copy has only in-frame clones and lacks some. The table records about 60,000 clones, approximately 90% of them present only once. The sequenced sample was naive CD4+ T cells from PBMCs. The subset: naive CD4+ T cells isolated by negative enrichment. The origin of this receptor is an adult with COVID-19. The V and J genes are TRBV27 and TRBJ2-1, with unresolved D. The CDR3 bases are TGTGCCAGCAGTTCCCCCTTAAGCTCCTACAATGAGCAGTTCTTC. This encodes CASSSPLSSYNEQFF.